What follows is one T cell receptor (beta chain) and its context. Its target is not known. For every sample, about 10^5 TCR templates were assayed. The repertoire was sequenced with immunoSEQ multiplex PCR; TCRdb's copy has only in-frame clones and lacks some. The sample consists of under 85,000 clones, about 87% of them appearing once. This specimen comes from a study of siplizumab effects on memory and regulatory T cells. Whole-study results and caveats: Unstimulated subsets accounted for the mapping of only a minor share of the clones that were alloreactive. There appeared to be greater diversity in naive T cells than in memory cells, and naive T cells seemed major contributors to the alloresponse.

This CDR3 has 20 residues. Germline CDR1 and CDR2: SGDLS and YYNGEE. The V gene end was trimmed by 0 bases and the J gene end by 5 bases; junction bases not matched to a gene: 14. The gene calls are TRBV9 and TRBJ2-2; 12 nucleotides agree with TRBD2. This TCR was sampled from a human donor in good health. Sequenced material: Tregs sorted from blood. CDR3: CASSVGGTSGLQPITGELFF. The CDR3 bases are TGTGCCAGCAGCGTAGGTGGGACTAGCGGGTTACAACCGATTACCGGGGAGCTGTTTTTT.